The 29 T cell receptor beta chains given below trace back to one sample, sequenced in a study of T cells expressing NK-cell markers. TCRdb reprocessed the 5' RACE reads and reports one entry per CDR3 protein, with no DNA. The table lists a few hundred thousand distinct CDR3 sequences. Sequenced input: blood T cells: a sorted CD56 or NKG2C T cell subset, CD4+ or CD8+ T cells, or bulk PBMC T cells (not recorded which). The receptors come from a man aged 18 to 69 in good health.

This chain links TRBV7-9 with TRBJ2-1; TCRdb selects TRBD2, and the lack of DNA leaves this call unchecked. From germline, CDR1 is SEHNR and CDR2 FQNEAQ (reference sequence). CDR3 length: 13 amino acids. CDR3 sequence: CASSAGRDNEQFF. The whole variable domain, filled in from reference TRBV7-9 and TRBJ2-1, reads DTGVSQNPRHKITKRGQNVTFRCDPISEHNRLYWYRQTLGQGPEFLTYFQNEAQLEKSRLLSDRFSAERPKGSFSTLEIQRTEQGDSAMYLCASSAGRDNEQFFGPGTRLTVL.

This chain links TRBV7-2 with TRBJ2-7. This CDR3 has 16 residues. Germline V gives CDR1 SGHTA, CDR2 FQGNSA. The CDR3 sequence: CASSFEPAGSSYEQYF. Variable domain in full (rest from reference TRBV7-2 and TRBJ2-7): GAGVSQSPSNKVTEKGKDVELRCDPISGHTALYWYRQSLGQGLEFLIYFQGNSAPDKSGLPSDRFSAERTGGSVSTLTIQRTQQEDSAVYLCASSFEPAGSSYEQYFGPGTRLTVT.

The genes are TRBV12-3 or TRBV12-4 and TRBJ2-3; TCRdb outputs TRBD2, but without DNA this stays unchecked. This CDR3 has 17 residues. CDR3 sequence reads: CASSPAGLAGDTDTQYF.

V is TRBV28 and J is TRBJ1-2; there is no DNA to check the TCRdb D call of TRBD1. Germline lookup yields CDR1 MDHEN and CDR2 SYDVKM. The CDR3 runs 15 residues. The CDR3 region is CASSLSNQGNYGYTF.

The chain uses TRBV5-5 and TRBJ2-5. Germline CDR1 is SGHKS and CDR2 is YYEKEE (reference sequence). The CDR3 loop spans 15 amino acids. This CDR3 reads CASSLITVPLETQYF.

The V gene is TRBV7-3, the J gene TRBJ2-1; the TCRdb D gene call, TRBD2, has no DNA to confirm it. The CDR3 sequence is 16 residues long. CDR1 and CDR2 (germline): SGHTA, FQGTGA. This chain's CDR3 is CASSLGGGTSYNEQFF.

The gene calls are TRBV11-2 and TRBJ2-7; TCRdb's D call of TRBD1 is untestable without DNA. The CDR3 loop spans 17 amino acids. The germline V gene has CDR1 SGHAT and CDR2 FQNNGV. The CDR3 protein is CASSQPGGGLSSYEQYF.

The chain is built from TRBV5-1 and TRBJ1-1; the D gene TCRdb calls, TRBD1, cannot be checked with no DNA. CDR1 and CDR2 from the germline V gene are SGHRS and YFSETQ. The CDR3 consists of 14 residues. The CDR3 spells CASSSDRMNTEAFF. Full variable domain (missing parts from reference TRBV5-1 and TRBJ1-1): KAGVTQTPRYLIKTRGQQVTLSCSPISGHRSVSWYQQTPGQGLQFLFEYFSETQRNKGNFPGRFSGRQFSNSRSEMNVSTLELGDSALYLCASSSDRMNTEAFFGQGTRLTVV.

This chain's CDR3 is CATSRDSRIETQYF. The chain recombines TRBV15 with TRBJ2-5. Germline V gene sequence: CDR1 LNHNV, CDR2 YYDKDF (reference sequence). This CDR3 spans 14 amino acids. The complete variable domain, with remaining parts taken from reference TRBV15 and TRBJ2-5, reads DAMVIQNPRYQVTQFGKPVTLSCSQTLNHNVMYWYQQKSSQAPKLLFHYYDKDFNNEADTPDNFQSRRPNTSFCFLDIRSPGLGDTAMYLCATSRDSRIETQYFGPGTRLLVL.

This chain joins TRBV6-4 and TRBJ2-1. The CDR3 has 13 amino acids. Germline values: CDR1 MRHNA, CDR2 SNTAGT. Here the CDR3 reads CASSTTTYNEQFF.

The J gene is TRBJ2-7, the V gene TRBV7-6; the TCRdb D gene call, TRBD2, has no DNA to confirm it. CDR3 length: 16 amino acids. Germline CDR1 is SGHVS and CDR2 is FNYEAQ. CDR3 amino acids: CASSTGGGRVGYEQYF.

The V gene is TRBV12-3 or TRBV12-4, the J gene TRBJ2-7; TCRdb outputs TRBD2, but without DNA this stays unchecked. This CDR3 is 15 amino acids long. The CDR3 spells CASSFGRGSSYEQYF.

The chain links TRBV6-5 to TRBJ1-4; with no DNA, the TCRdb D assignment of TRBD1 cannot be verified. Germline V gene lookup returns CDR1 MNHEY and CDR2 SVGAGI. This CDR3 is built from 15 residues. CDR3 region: CASSSAGQGNEKLFF.

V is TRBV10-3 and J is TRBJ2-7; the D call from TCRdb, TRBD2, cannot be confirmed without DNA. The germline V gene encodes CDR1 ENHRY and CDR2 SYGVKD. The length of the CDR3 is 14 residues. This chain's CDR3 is CANSWGASPYEQYF.

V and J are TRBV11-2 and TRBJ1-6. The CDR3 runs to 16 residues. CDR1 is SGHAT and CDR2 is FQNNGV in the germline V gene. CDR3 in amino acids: CASSFKPGTYNSPLHF. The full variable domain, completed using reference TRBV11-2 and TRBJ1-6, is EAGVAQSPRYKIIEKRQSVAFWCNPISGHATLYWYQQILGQGPKLLIQFQNNGVVDDSQLPKDRFSAERLKGVDSTLKIQPAKLEDSAVYLCASSFKPGTYNSPLHFGNGTRLTVT.

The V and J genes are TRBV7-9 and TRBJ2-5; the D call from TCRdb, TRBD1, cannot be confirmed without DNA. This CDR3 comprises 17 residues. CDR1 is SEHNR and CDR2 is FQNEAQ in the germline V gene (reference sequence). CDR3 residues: CASSLYRPGGLQETQYF.

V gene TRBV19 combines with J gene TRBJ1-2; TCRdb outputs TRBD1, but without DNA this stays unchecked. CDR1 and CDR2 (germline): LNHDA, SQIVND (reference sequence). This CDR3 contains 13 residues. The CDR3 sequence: CASSSEDRGRTTF.

The CDR3 loop is CASSLIRGSPYNEQFF. The V and J genes are TRBV7-2 and TRBJ2-1; TCRdb selects TRBD1, and the lack of DNA leaves this call unchecked. The germline V gene has CDR1 SGHTA and CDR2 FQGNSA. The CDR3 is 16 residues long.

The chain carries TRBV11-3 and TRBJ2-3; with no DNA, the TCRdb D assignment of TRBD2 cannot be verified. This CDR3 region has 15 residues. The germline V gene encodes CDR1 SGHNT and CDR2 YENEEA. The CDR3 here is CASSPSAVSTDTQYF.

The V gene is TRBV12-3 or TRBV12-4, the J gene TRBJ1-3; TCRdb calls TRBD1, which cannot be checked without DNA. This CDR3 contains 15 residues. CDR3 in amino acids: CASSLGTGSGNTIYF.

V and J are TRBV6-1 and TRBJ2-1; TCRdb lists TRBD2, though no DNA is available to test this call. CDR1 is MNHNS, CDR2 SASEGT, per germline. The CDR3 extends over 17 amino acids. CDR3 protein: CASSPLPSGGMYNEQFF.

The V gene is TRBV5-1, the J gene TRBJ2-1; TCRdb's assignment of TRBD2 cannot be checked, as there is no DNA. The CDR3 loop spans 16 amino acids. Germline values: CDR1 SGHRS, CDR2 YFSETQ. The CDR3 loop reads CASSSRVLAGYNEQFF.

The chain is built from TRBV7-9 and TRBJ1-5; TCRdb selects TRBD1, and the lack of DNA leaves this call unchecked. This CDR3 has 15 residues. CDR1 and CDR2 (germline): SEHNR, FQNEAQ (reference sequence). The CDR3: CASSLGTYSNQPQHF.

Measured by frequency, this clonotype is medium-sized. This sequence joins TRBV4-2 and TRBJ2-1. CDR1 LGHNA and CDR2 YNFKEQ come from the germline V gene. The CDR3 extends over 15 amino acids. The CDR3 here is CASSQVLDALDEQFF.

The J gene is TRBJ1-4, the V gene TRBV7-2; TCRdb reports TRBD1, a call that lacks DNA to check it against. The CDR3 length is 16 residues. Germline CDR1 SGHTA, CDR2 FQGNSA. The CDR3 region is CASSLEGGLVGEKLFF.

This CDR3 is CASRPLAGVNTGELFF. The chain recombines TRBV5-1 with TRBJ2-2; TCRdb picks TRBD2, but there is no DNA to check that call. The germline gives CDR1 SGHRS, CDR2 YFSETQ. This CDR3 region has 16 residues.

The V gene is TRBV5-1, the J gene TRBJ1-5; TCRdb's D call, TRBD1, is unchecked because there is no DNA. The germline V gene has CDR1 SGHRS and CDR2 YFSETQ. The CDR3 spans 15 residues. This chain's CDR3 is CASSLTTGLTQPQHF.

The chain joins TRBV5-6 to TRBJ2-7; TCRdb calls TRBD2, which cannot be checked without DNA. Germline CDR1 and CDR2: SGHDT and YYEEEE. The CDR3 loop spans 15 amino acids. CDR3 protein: CASSLWAFQGAEQYF.

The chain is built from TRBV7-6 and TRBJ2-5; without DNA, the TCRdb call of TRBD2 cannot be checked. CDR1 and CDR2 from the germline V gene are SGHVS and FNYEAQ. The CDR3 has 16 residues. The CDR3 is CASSLQAHGLGETQYF.